Shown below are 25 T cell receptor beta chains from a single sample sequenced in a study of spatial heterogeneity in lung cancer. Findings of the study overall: Counts of expanded alpha and beta TCRs within tumors tracked the tumor nonsynonymous mutation count.

TCRdb analysed the 5' RACE reads with MiXCR anew, one entry per CDR3 protein. Among about 100,000 distinct CDR3 sequences listed, around 4.8% were seen once. Time point described: sample taken at primary tumor resection. No antigen has been assigned to these receptors. Material: lung tumor tissue, obtained at surgery. The receptors were gathered from a male donor with early-stage non-small cell lung cancer.

This clonotype appeared a few times. The chain couples TRBV20-1 to TRBJ2-7; D is perhaps TRBD1 or TRBD2 (5 bases each). In germline, CDR1 is DFQATT, CDR2 SNEGSKA (reference sequence). The length of the CDR3 is 14 residues. V lost 6 bases to trimming and J lost 6 bases, with 21 bases between them. CDR3 in DNA: TGCAGTGCCAGGATGGCAGCGGACATAGGCGAGCAGTACTTC. Translating gives CSARMAADIGEQYF.

This clonotype was observed a few times. The chain carries TRBV12-3 or TRBV12-4 and TRBJ2-2; 9 bases are a match to TRBD2. V shed 4 bases and J 3 bases; nucleotides not matched to a gene: 6. The CDR3 has 16 residues. The CDR3 coding sequence is TGTGCCAGCAGTTCCGCAGCGGGAGGTGACACCGGGGAGCTGTTTTTT. Its protein is CASSSAAGGDTGELFF.

This clonotype was recorded many times. V is TRBV5-1 and J is TRBJ2-7; 9 bases are a match to TRBD1. Trimming took 4 bases from V and 0 from J; bases not matched to a gene: 11. This CDR3 region has 17 residues. The germline gives CDR1 SGHRS, CDR2 YFSETQ. The CDR3 DNA sequence: TGCGCCAGCAGCCCTCCGGGACAGGGCCCCAGCTCCTACGAGCAGTACTTC. It specifies CASSPPGQGPSSYEQYF.

This clonotype was observed a few times. V usage is TRBV5-5 and J usage is TRBJ1-4, with a tentative D call TRBD1 (6 bases). V was pared by 4 bases and J by 0 bases, with 16 bases between. The V gene's germline CDR1 is SGHKS and CDR2 YYEKEE (reference sequence). CDR3 length equals 17 residues. The CDR3 protein is CASSNTQGFATNEKLFF. CDR3 bases: TGTGCCAGCAGCAATACACAGGGTTTTGCAACTAATGAAAAACTGTTTTTT.

This clonotype has a handful of counts. This chain uses TRBV11-2 with TRBJ2-1, with D possibly TRBD2 on 6 matching bases. This CDR3 has 14 amino acids. The germline V gene has CDR1 SGHAT and CDR2 FQNNGV. V lost 5 bases, J lost 3 bases, and 11 bases lay in between. CDR3 DNA sequence: TGTGCCAGCAGCCTGCTGCGGGACTACAATGAGCAGTTCTTC. Translation gives CASSLLRDYNEQFF.

The sample holds many counts of this clonotype. The V and J genes are TRBV6-1 and TRBJ2-6; D not resolved. V was trimmed by 7 bases and J by 3 bases, leaving 7 bases between them. There are 13 residues in the CDR3. CDR1 and CDR2 (germline): MNHNS, SASEGT. CDR3: CASTPLGANVLTF. In DNA form, the CDR3 reads TGTGCCAGCACCCCCCTTGGGGCCAACGTCCTGACTTTC.

The sample holds many counts of this clonotype. This rearrangement joins TRBV11-1 to TRBJ2-7; 11 nucleotides match TRBD2. Germline CDR1 is SGHAT and CDR2 is FQDESV (reference sequence). The CDR3 runs 14 residues. The V and J ends lost 5 bases and 6 bases, in that order; junction bases with no gene match: 6. The CDR3 DNA sequence: TGTGCCAGCAGCATTAGCGGGAGGGCCGGCGAGCAGTACTTC. This translates into CASSISGRAGEQYF.

The table lists this clonotype with many counts. The CDR3 DNA sequence: TGTGCCAGCAGTTCCACCCGCACAGATACGCAGTATTTT. It encodes CASSSTRTDTQYF. This rearrangement joins TRBV6-1 to TRBJ2-3; D remains unclear. Germline CDR1 MNHNS, CDR2 SASEGT. CDR3 length equals 13 residues. V was pared by 5 bases and J by 1 base, with 7 bases between.

This clonotype was seen repeatedly, ten times or more. In nucleotides, the CDR3 is TGCAGTGCTAGAGTCGAGAACACTGAAGCTTTCTTT. Residues: CSARVENTEAFF. The chain is built from TRBV20-1 and TRBJ1-1, with D unresolved. This CDR3 has 12 amino acids. From germline, CDR1 is DFQATT and CDR2 SNEGSKA (reference sequence). Trimming took off 1 base at V and 1 base at J, with 4 bases between the two ends.

This clonotype was observed many times. The chain links TRBV27 to TRBJ1-1; TRBD1 is a possible D gene (6 bases). This CDR3 is 13 amino acids long. CDR1 is MNHEY, CDR2 SMNVEV, per germline (reference sequence). Trimming cost V 5 bases and J 5 bases, with 12 bases left between them. CDR3 coding DNA: TGTGCCAGCAGTGCACGTAGGGGGACTGAAGCTTTCTTT. Translation: CASSARRGTEAFF.

This clonotype was recorded at least ten times. The rearrangement links TRBV24-1 to TRBJ1-5; unclear D gene. CDR1 is KGHDR, CDR2 SFDVKD, per germline. Trimming pared 4 bases from V and 11 bases from J, leaving 11 bases between. This CDR3 region has 12 residues. CDR3 DNA: TGTGCCACCAGTGACTCCATGGCGTCCCAGCATTTT. The encoded protein is CATSDSMASQHF.

This clonotype was counted many times. The chain uses TRBV7-2 and TRBJ1-4; D unresolved. The V and J ends lost 5 bases and 0 bases respectively, with 7 bases between them. The CDR3 spans 14 residues. CDR1 and CDR2 from the germline V gene are SGHTA and FQGNSA. The DNA of the CDR3 is TGTGCCAGCAGCCGAGATGCAACTAATGAAAAACTGTTTTTT. Translating it yields CASSRDATNEKLFF. The full variable domain, with the rest looked up from reference TRBV7-2 and TRBJ1-4, is GAGVSQSPSNKVTEKGKDVELRCDPISGHTALYWYRQSLGQGLEFLIYFQGNSAPDKSGLPSDRFSAERTGGSVSTLTIQRTQQEDSAVYLCASSRDATNEKLFFGSGTQLSVL.

This clonotype was seen many times. The CDR3 is CASSSERQRNTEAFF. CDR3 in DNA: TGTGCCAGCAGCTCCGAGAGGCAGCGGAACACTGAAGCTTTCTTT. The rearrangement links TRBV11-2 to TRBJ1-1; no definite D call. Per the germline V gene, CDR1 is SGHAT and CDR2 is FQNNGV. This CDR3 spans 15 amino acids. Trimming shortened V by 4 bases and J by 1 base, and 13 bases separated the two germline ends.

The sample holds many counts of this clonotype. This chain links TRBV7-7 with TRBJ2-1; D unclear. CDR1 is SSHAT and CDR2 is FNYEAQ in the germline V gene (reference sequence). The ends were cut back, 5 bases at V and 5 bases at J, with 13 bases in the middle. This CDR3 contains 14 residues. CDR3: CASSLNLVNNEQFF. Here the CDR3 DNA reads TGTGCCAGCAGCCTGAACCTAGTAAACAATGAGCAGTTCTTC.

This clonotype has ten or more counts. V is TRBV6-1 and J is TRBJ2-1, with D unresolved. Trimming took 4 bases from V and 9 from J, leaving 13 bases between them. This CDR3 comprises 13 residues. The germline V gene has CDR1 MNHNS and CDR2 SASEGT. In DNA, the CDR3 is TGTGCCAGCAGTGGGGCTAACAAGATTGAGCAGTTCTTC. Its translation is CASSGANKIEQFF.

This clonotype was recorded at least ten times. The chain carries TRBV20-1 and TRBJ1-5; a weak D match, TRBD1 (6 bases). Germline V lookup: CDR1 DFQATT, CDR2 SNEGSKA (reference sequence). The CDR3 covers 12 residues. V lost 5 bases and J 6 bases, leaving 11 bases between the germline ends. The CDR3 DNA reads as TGCAGTGCTCAAGGGGGGGGTCAGCCCCAGCATTTT. Amino acid sequence: CSAQGGGQPQHF.

This clonotype has at least ten counts. The chain links TRBV14 to TRBJ2-3; 7 bases are a match to TRBD2. Germline lookup yields CDR1 SGHDN and CDR2 FVKESK. V lost 4 bases and J lost 5; bases outside the gene matches: 3. The CDR3 contains 13 residues. Written as DNA, the CDR3 is TGTGCCAGCAGCCGCGGGAGTAGAGATACGCAGTATTTT. This sequence encodes CASSRGSRDTQYF.

The V call is TRBV10-1, the J call TRBJ2-7, with 9 bases fitting TRBD1. This CDR3 has 13 amino acids. Germline V CDR1 and CDR2: WNHNN, SYGVQD (reference sequence). V dropped 9 bases and J dropped 12; count of bases not matched to a gene: 15. CDR3 protein: CASDMGQGTPRYF. DNA of the CDR3: TGCGCCAGTGACATGGGACAGGGTACCCCCCGGTACTTC.

The sample holds many counts of this clonotype. The chain is built from TRBV12-3 or TRBV12-4 and TRBJ2-1; D is unclear. V was clipped by 5 bases and J by 6 bases, with 11 bases between them. This CDR3 has 13 amino acids. Written as DNA, the CDR3 is TGTGCCAGCAGTACGGTAGCTTCCAATGAGCAGTTCTTC. Encoded protein: CASSTVASNEQFF.

This clonotype appeared many times. The J gene is TRBJ2-5, the V gene TRBV14; D not certain. The CDR3 is 11 residues long. Germline values: CDR1 SGHDN, CDR2 FVKESK. V was cut by 6 bases and J by 6 bases, with 8 bases left in between. CDR3 loop: CASRKGKTQYF. DNA for the CDR3: TGTGCCAGCAGGAAAGGGAAGACCCAGTACTTC.

This clonotype was seen many times. The chain has TRBV4-1 and TRBJ1-5, with TRBD1 as a possible D gene (6 bases). The germline CDR1 and CDR2 sequences are MGHRA and YSYEKL. The CDR3 runs to 15 residues. V was pared by 6 bases and J by 7 bases, with 19 bases between. The DNA for the CDR3 is TGCGCCAGCAGTCCACAGGGTCAAGCAGCGCAGCCCCAGCATTTT. This translates into CASSPQGQAAQPQHF.

The table lists this clonotype with many counts. The chain combines TRBV28 with TRBJ1-1; D uncertain. The V end was cut by 2 bases, the J end by 4 bases, with 5 bases between. Germline V gene sequence: CDR1 MDHEN, CDR2 SYDVKM. The CDR3 sequence is 12 residues long. CDR3 bases: TGTGCCAGCAGTTTAGAATCCACTGAAGCTTTCTTT. It yields the protein CASSLESTEAFF.

This clonotype was observed a few times. The rearrangement joins TRBV2 to TRBJ1-4; D ambiguous. The CDR3 is 13 amino acids. Per germline, CDR1 SNHLY and CDR2 FYNNEI. Trimming shortened V by 5 bases and J by 6 bases, and 10 bases separated the two germline ends. CDR3 bases: TGTGCCAGCAGTTGGGGTGCAGATGAAAAACTGTTTTTT. This gives the protein CASSWGADEKLFF.

This clonotype was counted at least ten times. This chain connects TRBV28 to TRBJ2-3; D gene uncertain. CDR1 and CDR2 (germline): MDHEN, SYDVKM. V dropped 8 bases and J dropped 5 bases, with 8 bases sitting between them. CDR3 length: 11 amino acids. The CDR3 is CASGQLDTQYF. The CDR3 nucleotides read TGTGCCAGCGGTCAACTAGATACGCAGTATTTT.

V is TRBV11-1 and J is TRBJ2-7; TRBD2 is a possible D gene (5 bases). The CDR3 is 13 amino acids. V shed 5 bases and J shed 4 bases, with 12 bases lying between them. Per the germline V gene, CDR1 is SGHAT and CDR2 is FQDESV (reference sequence). The CDR3 protein is CASSAGLLYEQYF. Written as DNA, the CDR3 is TGTGCCAGCAGCGCCGGACTTCTTTACGAGCAGTACTTC.